This T cell receptor (beta chain) was found in a study of neurological immune-mediated disorders (dated by TCRdb to between 2017 and 2020). In terms of the full investigation: Peripheral blood TCR-beta repertoires from HTLV-I-associated myelopathy (HAM/TSP) patients, multiple sclerosis patients and healthy controls were compared by UMI-based sequencing. Of the 60 to 70 subjects in the cohort, around 15 were HAM/TSP patients, about 34 were multiple sclerosis patients, and 20 were healthy controls. The approximately 99 TCR-beta libraries included longitudinal samples, technical triplicates and paired sorted CD4+ and CD8+ T-cell subsets alongside PBMC samples. Study-wide conclusions, independent of this receptor: TCR clonal expansion was greatest in HAM/TSP patients and smallest in MS patients, who ranked below even healthy controls. No identical CDR3 amino acid sequences were shared among expanded clones across subjects, suggesting private TCR-beta repertoires in all groups.

For sorted-subset TCR libraries, 1 million sorted CD4+ or CD8+ T cells were used. Peripheral blood was subjected to Ficoll-Hypaque density gradient centrifugation to isolate PBMCs, which were then cryopreserved in liquid nitrogen. Paired sorted CD4+ and CD8+ subsets came from healthy controls, HAM/TSP patients and MS patients. This clonotype was seen repeatedly, ten times or more. Its cognate antigen has yet to be identified. No base quality values were provided; no much bigger clone lies one nucleotide off. cDNA was synthesized by template-switch 5'RACE using a primer with a 10-nucleotide random unique molecular identifier that tagged each TCR transcript. Over 180 million TCR-beta sequences, covering 15-18 subjects, were produced in each sequencing run. Total RNA was extracted with the RNeasy kit. The KAPA Real-time Library Amplification kit was used to amplify TCR-beta VDJ regions with primers for the TCR constant region and the 5'RACE anchor. Sample indexes and Illumina adaptors were added in a first PCR, and a second PCR then increased library yield. After purification with Ampure beads, the TCR product of roughly 650 bp was size-selected on a 2% E-gel SizeSelection system. Before pooling, libraries had their quality checked on a Bioanalyzer, their concentration measured with Qubit, and their quantity determined with the Kapa Library Quantification kit. An Illumina HiSeq 2500 sequenced the libraries paired-end 2 x 150 bp. To increase sequence diversity, about 25-31% phiX was spiked into each library pool. The paper's processing steps were these. The quality-filtered reads were processed with the UMI-based MiGEC pipeline, whose error correction step removed more than 80% of the raw TCR sequences. VDJ genes were aligned to IMGT germline references, and each clonotype was defined by a unique CDR3 amino acid sequence together with V-J genes. VDJtools evaluated clonal expansion, Shannon diversity and CDR3 relatedness (CalcPairwiseDistances, ClusterSamples); CLCbio workbench built phylogenetic trees. Expanded clones were defined as having at least 8 unique UMIs, based on coefficient-of-variation modelling across technical triplicates. The raw public data were reprocessed by TCRdb itself: fastp quality trimming at Q25, MiXCR clonotype calling, in-frame beta chains only. Rows are unified per CDR3 protein, each entry keeping the most common DNA and genes. Here the V and J calls rest on TCRdb's processing, not on the authors' analysis. Recorded for this sample are 30,000 to 45,000 distinct CDR3 sequences; 11% of them occurred a single time. Approximately 4.1% of the sample comes from the top ten.

CDR1 ENHRY and CDR2 SYGVKD were looked up in the germline V gene. V lost 8 bases and J lost 8 bases; the stretch between them is 13 bases long. The CDR3 runs 12 residues from the cysteine to the phenylalanine. Here the CDR3 DNA is all that survives: 36 bases in frame from base 1. The sequence came from a woman aged 30 to 39 with HTLV-1-associated myelopathy (HAM/TSP). Sequencing was carried out using CD4+ T cells from blood. In this chain, TRBV10-3 is recombined with TRBJ2-1; the D gene cannot be named for sure. The CDR3 reads CAIGPVSDEQFF. In nucleotides, the sequence is TGTGCCATCGGGCCAGTCTCGGATGAGCAGTTCTTC.